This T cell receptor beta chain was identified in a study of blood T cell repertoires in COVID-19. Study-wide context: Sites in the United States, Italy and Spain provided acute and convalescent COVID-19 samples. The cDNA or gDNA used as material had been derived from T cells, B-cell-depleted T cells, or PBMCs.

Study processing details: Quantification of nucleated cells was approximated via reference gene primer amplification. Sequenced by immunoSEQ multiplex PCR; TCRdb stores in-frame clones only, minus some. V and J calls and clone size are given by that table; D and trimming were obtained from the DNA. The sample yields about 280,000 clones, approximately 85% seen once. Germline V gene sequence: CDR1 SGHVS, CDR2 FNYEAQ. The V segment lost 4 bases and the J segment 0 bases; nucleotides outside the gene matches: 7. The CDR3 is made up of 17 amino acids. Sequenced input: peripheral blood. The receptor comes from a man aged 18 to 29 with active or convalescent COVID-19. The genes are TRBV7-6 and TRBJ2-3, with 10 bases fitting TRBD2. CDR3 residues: CASSSAGGYASTDTQYF. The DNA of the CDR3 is TGTGCCAGCAGCTCAGCGGGGGGGTATGCTAGCACAGATACGCAGTATTTT.